The source of this TCR beta chain is a study of shared clonotypes between healthy human individuals. Splitting of each subset's genomic DNA was done evenly across several immunoSEQ plates. Libraries were prepared by immunoSEQ multiplex PCR; TCRdb keeps only in-frame clonotypes and omits some of them. The sample comprises 550,000 to 600,000 clones, around 78% of which are singletons, and around 11% rests with the top ten. Germline V gives CDR1 LNHDA, CDR2 SQIVND (reference sequence). The CDR3 runs 13 residues. Trimming removed 3 bases at V and 5 bases at J, with 8 bases between. The clonotype was recovered from a woman aged 40 to 50 in good health. Some clones in this sample may be carry-over from other donors' samples. Sequenced: PBMCs. The chain employs TRBV19 and TRBJ1-5, with a weak D call TRBD1 (5 bases). The CDR3 coding sequence is TGTGCCAGTAGTATGCAGGGTTATCAGCCCCAGCATTTT. The encoded protein is CASSMQGYQPQHF.